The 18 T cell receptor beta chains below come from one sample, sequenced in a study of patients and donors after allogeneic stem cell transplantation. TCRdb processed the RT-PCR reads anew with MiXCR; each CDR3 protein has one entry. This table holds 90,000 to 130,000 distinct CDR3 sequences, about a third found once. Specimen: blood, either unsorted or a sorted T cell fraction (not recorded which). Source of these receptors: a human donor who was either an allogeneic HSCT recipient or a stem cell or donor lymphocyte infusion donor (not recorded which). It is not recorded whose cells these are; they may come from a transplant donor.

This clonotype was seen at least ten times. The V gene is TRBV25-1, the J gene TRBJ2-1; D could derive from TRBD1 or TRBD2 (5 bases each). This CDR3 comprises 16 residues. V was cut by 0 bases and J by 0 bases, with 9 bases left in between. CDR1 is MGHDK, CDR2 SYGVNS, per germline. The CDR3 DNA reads TGTGCCAGCAGTGAATACGGGGCGCCCTCCTACAATGAGCAGTTCTTC. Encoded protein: CASSEYGAPSYNEQFF.

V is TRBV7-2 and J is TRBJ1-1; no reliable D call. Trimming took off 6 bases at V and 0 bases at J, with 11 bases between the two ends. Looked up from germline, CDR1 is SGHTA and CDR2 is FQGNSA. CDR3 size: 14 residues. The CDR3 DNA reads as TGTGCCAGCAGGCCTGGACGGTTGAACACTGAAGCTTTCTTT. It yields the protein CASRPGRLNTEAFF.

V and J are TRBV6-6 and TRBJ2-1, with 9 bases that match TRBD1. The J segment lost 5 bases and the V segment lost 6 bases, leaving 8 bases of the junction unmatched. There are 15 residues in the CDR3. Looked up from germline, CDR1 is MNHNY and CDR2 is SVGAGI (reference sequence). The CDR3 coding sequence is TGTGCCAGCAGCAAAACCGGGACAGGGAACAATGAGCAGTTCTTC. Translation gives CASSKTGTGNNEQFF.

The CDR3 protein is CASSVAGQGSTDTQYF. CDR3 DNA sequence: TGTGCCAGCAGCGTCGCGGGACAGGGCAGCACAGATACGCAGTATTTT. This chain connects TRBV9 to TRBJ2-3; 9 bases agree with TRBD1. The CDR3 is 16 amino acids. Unmatched junction bases numbered 4, after V lost 2 bases and J lost 0 bases. From germline, CDR1 is SGDLS and CDR2 YYNGEE.

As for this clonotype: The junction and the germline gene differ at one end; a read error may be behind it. CDR3 bases: TGTGCTAGTGGTTTGGTCCTTCCGGAGGGGGTTTATCATGAGCGGTTCTTC. Translated: CASGLVLPEGVYHERFF. The chain joins TRBV12-5 to TRBJ2-1; the D gene could be TRBD1 or TRBD2 (6 bases each). Per germline, CDR1 LGHNT and CDR2 FRNRAP. The CDR3 has 17 residues.

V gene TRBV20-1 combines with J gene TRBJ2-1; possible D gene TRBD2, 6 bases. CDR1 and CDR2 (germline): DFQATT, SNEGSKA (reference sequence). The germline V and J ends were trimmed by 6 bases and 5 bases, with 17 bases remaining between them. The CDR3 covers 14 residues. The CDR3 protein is CSAVTSRANNEQFF. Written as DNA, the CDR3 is TGCAGTGCCGTAACTAGCCGGGCTAACAATGAGCAGTTCTTC.

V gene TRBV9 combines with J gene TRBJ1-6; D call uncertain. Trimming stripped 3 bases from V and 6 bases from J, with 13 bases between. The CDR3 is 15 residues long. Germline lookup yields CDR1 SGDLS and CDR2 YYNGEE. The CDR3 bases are TGTGCCAGCAGCGGGCCGGTGGTCGGTAATTCACCCCTCCACTTT. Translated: CASSGPVVGNSPLHF.

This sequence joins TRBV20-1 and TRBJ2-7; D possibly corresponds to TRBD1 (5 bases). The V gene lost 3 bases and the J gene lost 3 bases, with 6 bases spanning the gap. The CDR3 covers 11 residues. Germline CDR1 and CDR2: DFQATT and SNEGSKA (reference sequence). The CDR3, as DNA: TGCAGTGCTAGTCAGGGCTACGAGCAGTACTTC. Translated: CSASQGYEQYF.

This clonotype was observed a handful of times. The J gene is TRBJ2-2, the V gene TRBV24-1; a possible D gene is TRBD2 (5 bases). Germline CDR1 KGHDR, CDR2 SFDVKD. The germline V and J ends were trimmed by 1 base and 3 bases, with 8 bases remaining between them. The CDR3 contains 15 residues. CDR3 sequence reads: CATSDLQRDTGELFF. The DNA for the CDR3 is TGTGCCACCAGTGATTTACAGAGGGACACCGGGGAGCTGTTTTTT.

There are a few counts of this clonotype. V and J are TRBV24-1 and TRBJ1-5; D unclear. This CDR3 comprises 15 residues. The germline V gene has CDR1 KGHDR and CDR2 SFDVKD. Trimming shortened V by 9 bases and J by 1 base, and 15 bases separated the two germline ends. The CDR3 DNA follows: TGTGCCACCCAAGAATCGAGTGGGAGCAATCAGCCCCAGCATTTT. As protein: CATQESSGSNQPQHF.

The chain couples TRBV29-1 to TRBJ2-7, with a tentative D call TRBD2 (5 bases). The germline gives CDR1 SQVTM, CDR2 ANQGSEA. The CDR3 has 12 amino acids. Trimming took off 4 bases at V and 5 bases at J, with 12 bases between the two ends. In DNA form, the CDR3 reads TGCAGCGTTGGGGGAGATAATAACGAGCAGTACTTC. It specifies CSVGGDNNEQYF.

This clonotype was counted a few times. For the CDR3, the DNA is TGTGCCAGCAGGCTCGCCGGGGGGACAGATACGCAGTATTTT. This sequence encodes CASRLAGGTDTQYF. This sequence joins TRBV7-2 and TRBJ2-3; 7 bases fit TRBD2. The V and J ends lost 6 bases and 3 bases, in that order; junction bases with no gene match: 6. The CDR3 length is 14 residues. The germline CDR1 and CDR2 sequences are SGHTA and FQGNSA. The variable domain in full, with the rest retrieved from reference TRBV7-2 and TRBJ2-3, is GAGVSQSPSNKVTEKGKDVELRCDPISGHTALYWYRQSLGQGLEFLIYFQGNSAPDKSGLPSDRFSAERTGGSVSTLTIQRTQQEDSAVYLCASRLAGGTDTQYFGPGTRLTVL.

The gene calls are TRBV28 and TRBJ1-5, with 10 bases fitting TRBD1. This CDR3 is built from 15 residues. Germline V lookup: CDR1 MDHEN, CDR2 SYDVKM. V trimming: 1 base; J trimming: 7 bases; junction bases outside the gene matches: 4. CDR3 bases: TGTGCCAGCAGTTTATTAGGACAGGGGGAACAGCCCCAGCATTTT. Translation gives CASSLLGQGEQPQHF.

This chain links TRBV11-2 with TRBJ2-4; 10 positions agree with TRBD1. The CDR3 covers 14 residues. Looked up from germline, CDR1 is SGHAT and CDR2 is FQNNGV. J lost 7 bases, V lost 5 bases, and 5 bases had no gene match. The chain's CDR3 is CASSTGQGGNIQYF. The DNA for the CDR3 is TGTGCCAGCAGCACCGGACAGGGGGGGAACATTCAGTACTTC.

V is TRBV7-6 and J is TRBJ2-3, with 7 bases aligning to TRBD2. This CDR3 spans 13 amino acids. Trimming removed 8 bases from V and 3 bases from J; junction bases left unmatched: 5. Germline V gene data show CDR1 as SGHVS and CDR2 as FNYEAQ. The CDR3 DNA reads TGTGCCAGCGGCCCGGGGGGTACAGATACGCAGTATTTT. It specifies CASGPGGTDTQYF. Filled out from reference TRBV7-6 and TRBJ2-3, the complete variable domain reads GAGVSQSPRYKVTKRGQDVALRCDPISGHVSLYWYRQALGQGPEFLTYFNYEAQQDKSGLPNDRFSAERPEGSISTLTIQRTEQRDSAMYRCASGPGGTDTQYFGPGTRLTVL.

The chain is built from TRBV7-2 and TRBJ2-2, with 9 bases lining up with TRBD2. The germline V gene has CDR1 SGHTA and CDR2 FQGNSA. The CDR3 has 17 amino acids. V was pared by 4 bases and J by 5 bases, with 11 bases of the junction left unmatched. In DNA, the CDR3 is TGTGCCAGCAGCTCCCCGGGACTAGCTTTTGTGACCGGGGAGCTGTTTTTT. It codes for CASSSPGLAFVTGELFF. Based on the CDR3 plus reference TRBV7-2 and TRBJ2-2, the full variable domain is GAGVSQSPSNKVTEKGKDVELRCDPISGHTALYWYRQSLGQGLEFLIYFQGNSAPDKSGLPSDRFSAERTGGSVSTLTIQRTQQEDSAVYLCASSSPGLAFVTGELFFGEGSRLTVL.

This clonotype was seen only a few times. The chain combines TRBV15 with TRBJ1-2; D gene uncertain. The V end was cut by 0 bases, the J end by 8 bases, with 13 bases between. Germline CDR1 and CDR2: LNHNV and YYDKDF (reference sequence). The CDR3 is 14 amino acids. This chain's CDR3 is CATSRDQTGIGYTF. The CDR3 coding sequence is TGTGCCACCAGCAGAGATCAAACCGGAATCGGCTACACCTTC.

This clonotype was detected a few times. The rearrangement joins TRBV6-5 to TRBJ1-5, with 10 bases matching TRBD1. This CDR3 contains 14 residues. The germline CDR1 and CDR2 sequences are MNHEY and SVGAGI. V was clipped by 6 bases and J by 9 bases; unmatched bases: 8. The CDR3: CASSPTGGRGPQHF. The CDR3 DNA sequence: TGTGCCAGCAGCCCGACAGGGGGCAGGGGGCCCCAGCATTTT.